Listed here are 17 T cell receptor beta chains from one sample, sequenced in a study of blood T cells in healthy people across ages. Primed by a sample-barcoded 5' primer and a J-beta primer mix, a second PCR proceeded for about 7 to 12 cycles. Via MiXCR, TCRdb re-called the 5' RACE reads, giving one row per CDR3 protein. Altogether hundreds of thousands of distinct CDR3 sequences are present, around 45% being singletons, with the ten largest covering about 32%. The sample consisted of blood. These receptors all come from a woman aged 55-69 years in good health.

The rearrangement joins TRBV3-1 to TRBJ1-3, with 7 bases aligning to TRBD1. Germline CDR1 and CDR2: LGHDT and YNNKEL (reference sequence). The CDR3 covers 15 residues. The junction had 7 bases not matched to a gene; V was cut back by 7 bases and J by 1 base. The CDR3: CASTAQGLSGNTIYF. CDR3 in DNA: TGTGCCAGCACCGCACAGGGGCTTTCTGGAAACACCATATATTTT. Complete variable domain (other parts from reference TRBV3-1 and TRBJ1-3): DTAVSQTPKYLVTQMGNDKSIKCEQNLGHDTMYWYKQDSKKFLKIMFSYNNKELIINETVPNRFSPKSPDKAHLNLHINSLELGDSAVYFCASTAQGLSGNTIYFGEGSWLTVV.

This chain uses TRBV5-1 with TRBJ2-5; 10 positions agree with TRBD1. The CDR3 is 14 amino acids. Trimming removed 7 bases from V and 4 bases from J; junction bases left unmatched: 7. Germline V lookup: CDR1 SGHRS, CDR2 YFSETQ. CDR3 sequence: CASGDRGFRETQYF. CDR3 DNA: TGCGCCAGCGGGGACAGGGGTTTTCGAGAGACCCAGTACTTC.

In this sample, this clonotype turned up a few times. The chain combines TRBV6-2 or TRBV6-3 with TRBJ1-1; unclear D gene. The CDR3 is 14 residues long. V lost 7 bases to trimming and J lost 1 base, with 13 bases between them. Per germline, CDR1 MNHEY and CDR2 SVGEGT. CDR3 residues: CASIRSGRNTEAFF. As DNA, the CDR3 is TGTGCCAGCATCAGGTCGGGGAGGAACACTGAAGCTTTCTTT.

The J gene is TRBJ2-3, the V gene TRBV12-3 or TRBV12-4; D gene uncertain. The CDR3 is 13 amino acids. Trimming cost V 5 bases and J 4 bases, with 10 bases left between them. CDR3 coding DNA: TGTGCCAGCAGTAGTAATGGGCCAGATACGCAGTATTTT. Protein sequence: CASSSNGPDTQYF.

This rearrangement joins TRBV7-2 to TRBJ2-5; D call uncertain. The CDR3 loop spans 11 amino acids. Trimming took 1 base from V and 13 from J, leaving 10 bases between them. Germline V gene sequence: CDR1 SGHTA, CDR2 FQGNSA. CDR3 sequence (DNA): TGTGCCAGCAGCTTAGATTTGGTCGTGTACTTC. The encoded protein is CASSLDLVVYF.

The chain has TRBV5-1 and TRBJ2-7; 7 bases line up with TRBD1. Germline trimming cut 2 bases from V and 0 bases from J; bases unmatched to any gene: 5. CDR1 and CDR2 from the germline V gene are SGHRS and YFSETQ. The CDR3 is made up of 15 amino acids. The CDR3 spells CASSFRDSSSYEQYF. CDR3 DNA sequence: TGCGCCAGCAGCTTCCGGGACAGTAGCTCCTACGAGCAGTACTTC.

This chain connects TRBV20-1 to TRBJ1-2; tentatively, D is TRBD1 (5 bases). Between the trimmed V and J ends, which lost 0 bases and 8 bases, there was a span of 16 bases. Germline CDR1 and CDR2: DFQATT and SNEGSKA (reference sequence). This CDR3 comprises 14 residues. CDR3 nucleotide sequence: TGCAGTGCTAGAGAGGACGGGGGATCCTCCGGCTACACCTTC. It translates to CSAREDGGSSGYTF.

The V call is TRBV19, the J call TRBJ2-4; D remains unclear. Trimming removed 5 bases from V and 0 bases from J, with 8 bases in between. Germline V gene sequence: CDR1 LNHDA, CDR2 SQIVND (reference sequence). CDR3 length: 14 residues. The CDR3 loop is CASSAVLAKNIQYF. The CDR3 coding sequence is TGTGCCAGTAGTGCGGTCCTAGCCAAAAACATTCAGTACTTC.

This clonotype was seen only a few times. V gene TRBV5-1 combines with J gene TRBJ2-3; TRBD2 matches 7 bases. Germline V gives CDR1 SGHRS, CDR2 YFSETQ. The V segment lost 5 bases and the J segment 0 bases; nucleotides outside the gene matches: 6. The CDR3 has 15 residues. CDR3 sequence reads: CASSRGAGSTDTQYF. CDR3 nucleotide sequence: TGCGCCAGCAGTCGGGGAGCGGGGAGCACAGATACGCAGTATTTT. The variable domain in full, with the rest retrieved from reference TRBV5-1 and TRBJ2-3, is KAGVTQTPRYLIKTRGQQVTLSCSPISGHRSVSWYQQTPGQGLQFLFEYFSETQRNKGNFPGRFSGRQFSNSRSEMNVSTLELGDSALYLCASSRGAGSTDTQYFGPGTRLTVL.

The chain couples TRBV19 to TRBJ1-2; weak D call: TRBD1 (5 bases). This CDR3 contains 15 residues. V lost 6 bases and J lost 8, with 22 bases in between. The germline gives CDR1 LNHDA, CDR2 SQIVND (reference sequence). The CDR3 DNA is TGTGCCAGTAGACCTTCGGCAGGGCCTCTTAGGGGCTACACCTTC. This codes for CASRPSAGPLRGYTF.

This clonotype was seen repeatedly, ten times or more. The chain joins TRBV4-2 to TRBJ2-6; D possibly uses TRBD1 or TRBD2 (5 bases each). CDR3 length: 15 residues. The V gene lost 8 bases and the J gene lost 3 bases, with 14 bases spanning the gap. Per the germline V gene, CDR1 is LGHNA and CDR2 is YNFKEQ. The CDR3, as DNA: TGTGCCAGCTGCAAACAGGAGGATGGGGCCAACGTCCTGACTTTC. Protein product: CASCKQEDGANVLTF.

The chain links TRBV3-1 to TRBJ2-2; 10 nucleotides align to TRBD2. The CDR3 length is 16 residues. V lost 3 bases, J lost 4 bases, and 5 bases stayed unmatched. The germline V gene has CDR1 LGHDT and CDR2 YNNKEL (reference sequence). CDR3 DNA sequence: TGTGCCAGCAGCCAGGTAGCGGGAGGAGTCACCGGGGAGCTGTTTTTT. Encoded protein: CASSQVAGGVTGELFF.

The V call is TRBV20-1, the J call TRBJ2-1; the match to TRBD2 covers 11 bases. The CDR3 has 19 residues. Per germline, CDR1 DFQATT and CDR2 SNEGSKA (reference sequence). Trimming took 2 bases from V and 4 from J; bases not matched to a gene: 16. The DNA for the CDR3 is TGCAGTGCTAGACGTAAAGGTAGCGGGAGGGGGGGTCGGTACAATGAGCAGTTCTTC. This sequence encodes CSARRKGSGRGGRYNEQFF.

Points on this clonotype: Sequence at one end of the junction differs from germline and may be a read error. The CDR3 sequence: CASLPQALLGETQYF. CDR3 nucleotides: TGTGCCAGCTTACCACAGGCCCTGCTGGGTGAGACCCAGTACTTC. This rearrangement joins TRBV18 to TRBJ2-5; D is perhaps TRBD1 (5 bases). This CDR3 spans 15 amino acids. The V gene's germline CDR1 is KGHSH and CDR2 LQKENI.

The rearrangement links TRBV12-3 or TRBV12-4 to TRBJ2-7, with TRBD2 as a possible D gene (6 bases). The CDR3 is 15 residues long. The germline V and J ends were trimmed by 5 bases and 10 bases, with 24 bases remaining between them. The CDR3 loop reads CASSKSRRAQEAQYF. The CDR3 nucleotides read TGTGCCAGCAGTAAGAGCAGGAGGGCCCAAGAGGCCCAGTACTTC.

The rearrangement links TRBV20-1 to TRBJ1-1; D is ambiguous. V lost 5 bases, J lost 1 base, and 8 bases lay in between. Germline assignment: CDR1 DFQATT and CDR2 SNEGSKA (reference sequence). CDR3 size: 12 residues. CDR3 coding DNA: TGCAGTGCTCCTTCACCGAACACTGAAGCTTTCTTT. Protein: CSAPSPNTEAFF.

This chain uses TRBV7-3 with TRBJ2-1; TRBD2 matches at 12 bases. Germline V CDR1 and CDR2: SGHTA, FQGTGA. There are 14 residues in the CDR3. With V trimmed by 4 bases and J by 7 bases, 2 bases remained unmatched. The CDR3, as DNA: TGTGCCAGCAGCTCGGGGACTAGCGGGAATGAGCAGTTCTTC. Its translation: CASSSGTSGNEQFF.